This T cell receptor beta chain came from a study of Ad26.COV2.S vaccination and SARS-CoV-2 variants. Germline-derived CDR1 and CDR2 are GTSNPN and SVGIG (reference sequence). The V and J ends lost 1 base and 4 bases, in that order; junction bases with no gene match: 4. The length of the CDR3 is 15 residues. Regarding treatment: around 19 received Ad26.COV2.S at low or high dose, single or two shots; 5 received placebo; per-sample allocation not given. Samples were taken on day 63 after the first vaccine or placebo injection. Sequencing used immunoSEQ multiplex PCR; TCRdb keeps in-frame clones, though not all of them. The data contain 360,000 or so clones, around nine tenths of them singletons.

The receptor was derived from a person between 18 and 60 years old who received the Ad26.COV2.S COVID-19 vaccine or a placebo. The sample was peripheral blood, taken in a trial of Ad26.COV2.S vaccine versus placebo. The chain combines TRBV30 with TRBJ2-2, with 9 bases matching TRBD2. The CDR3 is CAWSDASGITGELFF. The DNA for the CDR3 is TGTGCCTGGAGTGACGCTAGCGGGATCACCGGGGAGCTGTTTTTT.